Below, 13 T cell receptor beta chains from the same sample are listed, as sequenced in a study of shared clonotypes between healthy human individuals. Terminally differentiated effector memory CD45RA+ cells were excluded by CCR7 positive selection of CD45RO-negative cells. Sequencing was performed with immunoSEQ multiplex PCR; in TCRdb, only in-frame clones are kept and a portion is missing. This sample yields more than 500,000 clones, of which 90% to 95% are seen a single time; about 0.11% belongs to the top ten. The sequenced sample was naive CD8+ T cells sorted from blood. All receptors come from a woman between 25 and 40 years old in good health.

The chain links TRBV7-9 to TRBJ2-3; TRBD2 is a possible D gene (6 bases). Germline assignment: CDR1 SEHNR and CDR2 FQNEAQ (reference sequence). The CDR3 spans 15 residues. Deletions cut 4 bases from V and 1 base from J, with 12 bases between. The CDR3 DNA reads as TGTGCCAGCAGCTGGGGGGTCCCGGGCACAGATACGCAGTATTTT. This gives the protein CASSWGVPGTDTQYF.

This clone showed up just once. CDR3 nucleotides: TGCGCCAGCAGGGACCGGGCGGGAGTATATAATGAGCAGTTCTTC. Protein sequence: CASRDRAGVYNEQFF. The gene calls are TRBV4-1 and TRBJ2-1, with 7 bases lining up with TRBD2. This CDR3 comprises 15 residues. The V gene's germline CDR1 is MGHRA and CDR2 YSYEKL. V was pared by 6 bases and J by 7 bases, with 12 bases of the junction left unmatched.

V and J are TRBV14 and TRBJ1-5; D may be TRBD1 (5 bases). This CDR3 has 15 amino acids. The V gene's germline CDR1 is SGHDN and CDR2 FVKESK. Trimming took off 6 bases at V and 7 bases at J, with 19 bases between the two ends. The CDR3 nucleotides read TGTGCCAGCAGTCCCGCAGGGTTTTCGGGCCAGCCCCAGCATTTT. Translated, it gives CASSPAGFSGQPQHF.

Only one count was recorded for this clone. V usage is TRBV11-2 and J usage is TRBJ1-2; D perhaps matches TRBD1 (5 bases). The V end lost 5 bases, the J end lost 4 bases, and 20 bases lay between the germline ends. CDR3 length: 16 residues. Germline assignment: CDR1 SGHAT and CDR2 FQNNGV. CDR3 coding DNA: TGTGCCAGCAGCCCTCCCCGGGGGACTAAGGGCTATGGCTACACCTTC. This codes for CASSPPRGTKGYGYTF.

The chain carries TRBV28 and TRBJ1-5; D is possibly TRBD1 (6 bases). The CDR3 consists of 14 residues. Trimming took off 4 bases at V and 6 bases at J, with 13 bases between the two ends. Germline assignment: CDR1 MDHEN and CDR2 SYDVKM. This chain's CDR3 is CASSSRGISQPQHF. CDR3 DNA: TGTGCCAGCAGTTCCAGGGGTATTAGTCAGCCCCAGCATTTT.

This sequence joins TRBV28 and TRBJ2-3, with 7 bases fitting TRBD1. V lost 6 bases, J lost 3 bases, and 12 bases stayed unmatched. Germline values: CDR1 MDHEN, CDR2 SYDVKM. CDR3 length: 16 amino acids. The DNA for the CDR3 is TGTGCCAGCAGCCCGGAGGACAGGTACGATACAGATACGCAGTATTTT. Amino acid sequence: CASSPEDRYDTDTQYF.

The rearrangement links TRBV7-9 to TRBJ1-6; 8 nucleotides line up with TRBD1. J was trimmed by 9 bases and V by 8 bases; bases with no gene match: 3. The V gene's germline CDR1 is SEHNR and CDR2 FQNEAQ (reference sequence). The CDR3 is made up of 12 amino acids. This chain's CDR3 is CASGQGGSPLHF. DNA of the CDR3: TGTGCCAGCGGACAGGGCGGTTCACCCCTCCACTTT.

V is TRBV29-1 and J is TRBJ1-1; D remains unclear. The CDR3 has 13 amino acids. V lost 4 bases and J lost 0, with 9 bases in between. Germline V gene lookup returns CDR1 SQVTM and CDR2 ANQGSEA. The CDR3 region has the DNA TGCAGCGTTGTCTCTGGGATGAACACTGAAGCTTTCTTT. It translates to CSVVSGMNTEAFF.

This chain links TRBV25-1 with TRBJ1-1; D is perhaps TRBD1 (6 bases). Germline V gene lookup returns CDR1 MGHDK and CDR2 SYGVNS. This CDR3 has 14 residues. V gave up 2 bases and J gave up 1 base, with 8 bases separating them. The CDR3 sequence: CASSEATGNTEAFF. CDR3 bases: TGTGCCAGCAGTGAAGCGACAGGGAACACTGAAGCTTTCTTT.

CDR3: CASSLDKTGSGAEPQHF. The CDR3 DNA sequence: TGTGCCAGCAGCTTAGACAAGACAGGGTCTGGGGCAGAGCCCCAGCATTTT. This chain links TRBV11-2 with TRBJ1-5, with 7 bases identical to TRBD1. The germline V gene has CDR1 SGHAT and CDR2 FQNNGV. CDR3 length equals 17 residues. V was clipped by 0 bases and J by 8 bases; unmatched bases: 13. Variable domain in full (rest from reference TRBV11-2 and TRBJ1-5): EAGVAQSPRYKIIEKRQSVAFWCNPISGHATLYWYQQILGQGPKLLIQFQNNGVVDDSQLPKDRFSAERLKGVDSTLKIQPAKLEDSAVYLCASSLDKTGSGAEPQHFGDGTRLSIL.

The chain couples TRBV19 to TRBJ2-7; 11 positions agree with TRBD1. The CDR3 consists of 14 residues. CDR1 and CDR2 (germline): LNHDA, SQIVND (reference sequence). J was trimmed by 4 bases and V by 5 bases; bases with no gene match: 4. CDR3 in amino acids: CASSGGQGAYEQYF. The CDR3 DNA reads TGTGCCAGTAGTGGAGGACAGGGGGCTTACGAGCAGTACTTC.

The V gene is TRBV7-9, the J gene TRBJ2-7, with D maybe TRBD1 (5 bases). CDR1 is SEHNR, CDR2 FQNEAQ, per germline (reference sequence). V lost 6 bases and J 3 bases, leaving 6 bases between the germline ends. The CDR3 is made up of 11 amino acids. CDR3 region: CASSDSYEQYF. The CDR3 region has the DNA TGTGCCAGCAGTGACAGCTACGAGCAGTACTTC.

CDR3 sequence: CASSLSNRYEQYF. Here the CDR3 DNA reads TGTGCCAGCAGTTTATCCAACAGGTACGAGCAGTACTTC. The gene calls are TRBV27 and TRBJ2-7, with TRBD1 as a possible D gene (5 bases). V gave up 0 bases and J gave up 4 bases, with 7 bases separating them. CDR3 length: 13 amino acids. CDR1 is MNHEY and CDR2 is SMNVEV in the germline V gene (reference sequence).